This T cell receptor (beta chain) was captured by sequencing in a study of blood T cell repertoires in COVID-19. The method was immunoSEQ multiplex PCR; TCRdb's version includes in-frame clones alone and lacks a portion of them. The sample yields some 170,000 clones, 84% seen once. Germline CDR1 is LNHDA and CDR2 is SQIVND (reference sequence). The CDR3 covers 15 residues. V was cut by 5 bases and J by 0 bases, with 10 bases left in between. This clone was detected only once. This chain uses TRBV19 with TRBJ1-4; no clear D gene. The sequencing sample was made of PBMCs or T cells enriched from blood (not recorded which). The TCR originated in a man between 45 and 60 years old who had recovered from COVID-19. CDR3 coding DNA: TGTGCCAGTAGTGACGGAGTTGCAACTAATGAAAAACTGTTTTTT. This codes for CASSDGVATNEKLFF. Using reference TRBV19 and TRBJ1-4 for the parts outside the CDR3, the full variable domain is DGGITQSPKYLFRKEGQNVTLSCEQNLNHDAMYWYRQDPGQGLRLIYYSQIVNDFQKGDIAEGYSVSREKKESFPLTVTSAQKNPTAFYLCASSDGVATNEKLFFGSGTQLSVL.